The 7 T cell receptor beta chains below all came from one sample that was sequenced in a study of blood T cell repertoires in COVID-19. TCRdb's copy holds only in-frame clones and misses some; the assay was immunoSEQ multiplex PCR. Seen here are hundreds of thousands of clones, 65% to 80% observed once, and the top ten hold about 4%. The specimen was peripheral blood. These receptors all come from a woman in her thirties or forties with active or convalescent COVID-19.

V usage is TRBV3-1 (or the pseudogene TRBV3-2) and J usage is TRBJ2-1; D is perhaps TRBD2 (5 bases). Trimming pared 7 bases from V and 8 bases from J, leaving 18 bases between. Germline lookup yields CDR1 LGHDT and CDR2 YNNKEL (reference sequence). The CDR3 contains 14 residues. This CDR3 reads CASNPREGNDEQFF. CDR3 nucleotides: TGTGCCAGCAACCCGCGCGAGGGCAACGATGAGCAGTTCTTC.

This chain uses TRBV28 with TRBJ2-2, with D perhaps matching TRBD1 (6 bases). Trimming took 1 base from V and 6 from J, leaving 9 bases between them. Germline V CDR1 and CDR2: MDHEN, SYDVKM. This CDR3 is built from 14 residues. In DNA form, the CDR3 reads TGTGCCAGCAGTTTATTGAGGGGGTCCGGGGAGCTGTTTTTT. Amino acids: CASSLLRGSGELFF.

This rearrangement joins TRBV7-2 to TRBJ1-5; 9 nucleotides agree with TRBD1. V shed 3 bases, J shed 7 bases, and the junction held 7 bases outside the gene matches. The CDR3 is 15 residues long. Per the germline V gene, CDR1 is SGHTA and CDR2 is FQGNSA. CDR3 protein: CASSFQGTGGQPQHF. CDR3 DNA: TGTGCCAGCAGCTTTCAAGGAACAGGGGGCCAGCCCCAGCATTTT.

The CDR3 sequence: CVPRQGNQPQHF. For the CDR3, the DNA is TGTGTTCCCAGACAGGGCAATCAGCCCCAGCATTTT. J is TRBJ1-5 and V is TRBV6-9, with D possibly being TRBD1 (6 bases). Germline V CDR1 and CDR2: MNHGY, SVAAGI. The CDR3 extends over 12 amino acids.

The CDR3 sequence is CASSQKGDPRTYNEQFF. CDR3 coding DNA: TGCGCCAGCAGTCAAAAGGGAGACCCGCGAACCTACAATGAGCAGTTCTTC. The rearrangement links TRBV23-1 to TRBJ2-1; possible D gene TRBD2, 5 bases. TRBV23-1 is annotated as an ORF whose role is uncertain. The CDR3 sequence is 17 residues long. Between the trimmed V and J ends, which lost 2 bases and 2 bases, there was a span of 16 bases.

The chain combines TRBV11-2 with TRBJ1-4; D is unclear. Trimming cost V 5 bases and J 0 bases, with 10 bases left between them. Germline assignment: CDR1 SGHAT and CDR2 FQNNGV. The CDR3 has 15 residues. The CDR3 bases are TGTGCCAGCAGCGGCAACAGTGCAACTAATGAAAAACTGTTTTTT. Protein product: CASSGNSATNEKLFF.

This clone has more than one count but fewer than ten. The J gene is TRBJ2-1, the V gene TRBV6-4; 15 positions match TRBD2. V was clipped by 5 bases and J by 4 bases; unmatched bases: 3. Germline assignment: CDR1 MRHNA and CDR2 SNTAGT. This CDR3 spans 16 amino acids. In nucleotides, the CDR3 is TGTGCCAGCAGTACCGGGACTAGCGGGGGGTACAATGAGCAGTTCTTC. Encoded protein: CASSTGTSGGYNEQFF.